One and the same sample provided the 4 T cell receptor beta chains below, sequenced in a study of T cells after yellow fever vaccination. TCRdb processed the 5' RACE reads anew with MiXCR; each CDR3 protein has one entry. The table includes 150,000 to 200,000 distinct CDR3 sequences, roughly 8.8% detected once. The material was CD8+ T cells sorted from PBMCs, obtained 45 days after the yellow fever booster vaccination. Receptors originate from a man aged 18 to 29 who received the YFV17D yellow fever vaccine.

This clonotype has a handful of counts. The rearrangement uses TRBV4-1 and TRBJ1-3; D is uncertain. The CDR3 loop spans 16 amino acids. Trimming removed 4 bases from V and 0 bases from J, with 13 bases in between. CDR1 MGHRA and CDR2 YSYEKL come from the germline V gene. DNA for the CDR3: TGCGCCAGCAGCCCGATCTACCGGTACTCTGGAAACACCATATATTTT. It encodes CASSPIYRYSGNTIYF.

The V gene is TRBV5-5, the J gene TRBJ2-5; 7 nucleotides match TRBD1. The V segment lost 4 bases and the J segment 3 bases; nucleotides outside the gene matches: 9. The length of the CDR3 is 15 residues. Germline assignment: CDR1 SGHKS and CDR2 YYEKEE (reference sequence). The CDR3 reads CASSPEETGKETQYF. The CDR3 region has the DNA TGTGCCAGCAGCCCGGAGGAGACAGGGAAAGAGACCCAGTACTTC.

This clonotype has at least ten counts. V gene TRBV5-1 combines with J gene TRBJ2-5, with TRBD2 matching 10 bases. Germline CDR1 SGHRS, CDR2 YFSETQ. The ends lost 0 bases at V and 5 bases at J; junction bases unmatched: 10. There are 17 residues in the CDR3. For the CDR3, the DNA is TGCGCCAGCAGCTTGGAAGGACTAGCGGCCACACGGGAGACCCAGTACTTC. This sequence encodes CASSLEGLAATRETQYF.

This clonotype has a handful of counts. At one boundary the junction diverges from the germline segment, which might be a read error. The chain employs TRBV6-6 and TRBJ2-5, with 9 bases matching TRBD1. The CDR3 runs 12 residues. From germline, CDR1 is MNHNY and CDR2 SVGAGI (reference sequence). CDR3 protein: CASTNGGQGGHF. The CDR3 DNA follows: TGTGCCAGCACCAACGGGGGACAGGGCGGCCACTTC.